The 26 T cell receptor beta chains below were found in one sample sequenced in a study of immune cell composition in non-small cell lung cancer. Normal lung was taken at the farthest possible site, at least 3 cm from tumour. Profiled with immunoSEQ multiplex PCR; TCRdb holds only in-frame clones, not every one. Altogether 800 to 1,100 clones are present, roughly 87% being singletons, with the ten largest covering around 12%. The sample comprised non-adjacent lung tissue. The source is a human donor with non-small cell lung cancer.

This chain connects TRBV11-3 to TRBJ2-1; D gene ambiguous. Trimming removed 0 bases at V and 9 bases at J, with 9 bases between. The CDR3 totals 13 residues. Germline CDR1 is SGHNT and CDR2 is YENEEA. The CDR3 coding sequence is TGTGCCAGCAGCTTAGATCTAGTCGGTGAGCAGTTCTTC. Translated: CASSLDLVGEQFF.

The J gene is TRBJ2-7, the V gene TRBV6-1; D may be TRBD1 (6 bases). The CDR3 sequence is 12 residues long. Germline CDR1 MNHNS, CDR2 SASEGT. Between the trimmed V and J ends, which lost 10 bases and 3 bases, there was a span of 13 bases. The CDR3 DNA sequence: TGTGCCAACGGACAGACCGGCTACGAGCAGTACTTC. This translates into CANGQTGYEQYF.

The chain carries TRBV2 and TRBJ2-2; TRBD1 agrees at 7 bases. The CDR3 totals 15 residues. The germline V gene has CDR1 SNHLY and CDR2 FYNNEI. Trimming removed 6 bases from V and 5 bases from J; junction bases left unmatched: 9. The CDR3 DNA reads as TGTGCCAGCAGACCTACCCCAGGGGGAACCGGGGAGCTGTTTTTT. This translates into CASRPTPGGTGELFF. Together with reference TRBV2 and TRBJ2-2, the CDR3 gives the full variable domain: EPEVTQTPSHQVTQMGQEVILRCVPISNHLYFYWYRQILGQKVEFLVSFYNNEISEKSEIFDDQFSVERPDGSNFTLKIRSTKLEDSAMYFCASRPTPGGTGELFFGEGSRLTVL.

This chain links TRBV11-2 with TRBJ2-5; TRBD1 agrees at 10 bases. The V and J ends lost 4 bases and 4 bases, in that order; junction bases with no gene match: 3. The CDR3 runs 14 residues. Per germline, CDR1 SGHAT and CDR2 FQNNGV. CDR3 DNA: TGTGCCAGCAGCTCAGGGACAGGGGCAGAGACCCAGTACTTC. It encodes CASSSGTGAETQYF.

The genes are TRBV4-1 and TRBJ1-3, with D hard to call. Germline values: CDR1 MGHRA, CDR2 YSYEKL. Trimming shortened V by 0 bases and J by 0 bases, and 9 bases separated the two germline ends. The CDR3 length is 16 residues. The CDR3 DNA sequence: TGCGCCAGCAGCCAAGACGCCTCGAGCTCTGGAAACACCATATATTTT. This gives the protein CASSQDASSSGNTIYF.

The chain recombines TRBV5-1 with TRBJ2-1, with 9 positions matching TRBD2. This CDR3 has 15 residues. Germline trimming cut 6 bases from V and 5 bases from J; bases unmatched to any gene: 9. Per the germline V gene, CDR1 is SGHRS and CDR2 is YFSETQ. CDR3: CASTPGREGNNEQFF. CDR3 DNA: TGCGCCAGCACCCCCGGGCGGGAGGGTAACAATGAGCAGTTCTTC.

The chain recombines TRBV30 with TRBJ2-2; 13 bases are shared with TRBD2. V lost 2 bases and J lost 8; bases outside the gene matches: 8. Looked up from germline, CDR1 is GTSNPN and CDR2 is SVGIG (reference sequence). The CDR3 extends over 16 amino acids. CDR3 loop: CAWSHGLAGAGGELFF. CDR3 in DNA: TGTGCCTGGAGTCACGGACTAGCGGGAGCGGGGGGGGAGCTGTTTTTT.

The sample holds a few counts of this clone. The rearrangement uses TRBV28 and TRBJ1-1, with 8 positions matching TRBD1. CDR3 length equals 16 residues. The germline gives CDR1 MDHEN, CDR2 SYDVKM. The trim removed 1 base at V and 0 bases at J, leaving 4 bases unmatched. CDR3 nucleotides: TGTGCCAGCAGTTTATTCCACAGGGGGATGAACACTGAAGCTTTCTTT. Translation gives CASSLFHRGMNTEAFF.

This clone has more than one count but fewer than ten. The chain joins TRBV4-2 to TRBJ1-6; D gene unclear. Per the germline V gene, CDR1 is LGHNA and CDR2 is YNFKEQ. The CDR3 totals 15 residues. The V end lost 0 bases, the J end lost 5 bases, and 8 bases lay between the germline ends. The CDR3 loop is CASSQDRRDNSPLHF. The CDR3 bases are TGTGCCAGCAGCCAAGATCGACGGGATAATTCACCCCTCCACTTT.

The chain carries TRBV7-6 and TRBJ2-6; D gene ambiguous. Germline V gene data show CDR1 as SGHVS and CDR2 as FNYEAQ. The V end lost 0 bases, the J end lost 0 bases, and 6 bases lay between the germline ends. The CDR3 has 16 residues. The CDR3 sequence: CASSLADSSGANVLTF. In DNA, the CDR3 is TGTGCCAGCAGCTTAGCAGATAGCTCTGGGGCCAACGTCCTGACTTTC.

This CDR3 reads CASSLVRETQYF. The CDR3 coding sequence is TGTGCCAGCAGCTTAGTGAGGGAGACCCAGTACTTC. The rearrangement links TRBV11-1 to TRBJ2-5; D is ambiguous. CDR1 SGHAT and CDR2 FQDESV come from the germline V gene (reference sequence). The CDR3 covers 12 residues. V was clipped by 1 base and J by 5 bases, with 5 bases between them. The full variable domain, in which reference TRBV11-1 and TRBJ2-5 provide the parts outside the CDR3, is EAEVAQSPRYKITEKSQAVAFWCDPISGHATLYWYRQILGQGPELLVQFQDESVVDDSQLPKDRFSAERLKGVDSTLKIQPAELGDSAMYLCASSLVRETQYFGPGTRLLVL.

This chain links TRBV29-1 with TRBJ1-2, with 8 bases fitting TRBD1. Trimming took 6 bases from V and 2 from J; bases not matched to a gene: 8. CDR1 is SQVTM, CDR2 ANQGSEA, per germline. This CDR3 region has 14 residues. CDR3 DNA: TGCAGCGTATCACAGGGGGTAGAAAACTATGGCTACACCTTC. Translating gives CSVSQGVENYGYTF.

The chain joins TRBV29-1 to TRBJ2-7; 7 positions match TRBD1. Unmatched junction bases numbered 8, after V lost 4 bases and J lost 2 bases. Germline lookup yields CDR1 SQVTM and CDR2 ANQGSEA. This CDR3 contains 14 residues. The CDR3 here is CSVVPLGQTYEQYF. The DNA of the CDR3 is TGCAGCGTTGTACCTCTGGGACAGACCTACGAGCAGTACTTC.

The gene calls are TRBV2 and TRBJ2-3, with D maybe TRBD2 (7 bases). CDR1 and CDR2 (germline): SNHLY, FYNNEI. This CDR3 has 13 residues. V was cut by 7 bases and J by 6 bases, with 14 bases left in between. CDR3 region: CASTEGGADTQYF. CDR3 bases: TGTGCCAGCACTGAGGGGGGGGCGGATACGCAGTATTTT.

This clone was found a few times. The chain carries TRBV27 and TRBJ2-2, with 7 nucleotides matching TRBD1. Germline V gene lookup returns CDR1 MNHEY and CDR2 SMNVEV (reference sequence). The CDR3 sequence is 14 residues long. V was pared by 6 bases and J by 6 bases, with 7 bases of the junction left unmatched. The CDR3 protein is CASRTGSVAGELFF. CDR3 nucleotide sequence: TGTGCCAGCAGGACAGGGTCAGTGGCCGGGGAGCTGTTTTTT.

As regards this clone: Other DNA sequences in this sample translate to the same CDR3. V is TRBV6-1 and J is TRBJ2-2, with 15 bases that match TRBD2. V was pared by 6 bases and J by 7 bases, with 3 bases of the junction left unmatched. The V gene's germline CDR1 is MNHNS and CDR2 SASEGT. This CDR3 spans 15 amino acids. The CDR3 DNA sequence: TGTGCCAGCAGGGGGACTAGCGGGGGGATCGGGGAGCTGTTTTTT. Translated, it gives CASRGTSGGIGELFF.

The chain uses TRBV19 and TRBJ2-3; TRBD2 might be the D (5 bases). Germline assignment: CDR1 LNHDA and CDR2 SQIVND (reference sequence). The CDR3 sequence is 14 residues long. With 6 bases removed from V and 3 bases from J, the gap between germline ends came to 13 bases. The CDR3 sequence: CASRKGLGTDTQYF. The CDR3 DNA follows: TGTGCCAGTAGAAAAGGACTGGGGACAGATACGCAGTATTTT.

The V and J genes are TRBV5-8 and TRBJ2-5; 7 bases agree with TRBD1. The CDR3 runs to 13 residues. Germline loops: CDR1 SGHTS, CDR2 YDEGEE. The V gene end was trimmed by 3 bases and the J gene end by 4 bases; junction bases not matched to a gene: 3. The CDR3 sequence is CASSWNRGETQYF. The CDR3 bases are TGTGCCAGCAGCTGGAACAGGGGAGAGACCCAGTACTTC.

This chain connects TRBV2 to TRBJ2-3; 8 bases fit TRBD2. Unmatched junction bases numbered 3, after V lost 4 bases and J lost 9 bases. The CDR3 spans 12 residues. The germline V gene encodes CDR1 SNHLY and CDR2 FYNNEI. The CDR3 reads CASSGQRETQYF. Written as DNA, the CDR3 is TGTGCCAGCAGTGGGCAGCGGGAGACGCAGTATTTT.

The chain links TRBV5-1 to TRBJ1-2; D is possibly TRBD1 (6 bases). Germline-derived CDR1 and CDR2 are SGHRS and YFSETQ. The V gene lost 6 bases and the J gene lost 3 bases, with 12 bases spanning the gap. The length of the CDR3 is 13 residues. The CDR3 nucleotides are TGCGCCAGCACTACAGGGAGGGACTATGGCTACACCTTC. This translates into CASTTGRDYGYTF.

This clone was counted once. The chain links TRBV10-3 to TRBJ2-5; 8 positions match TRBD1. V was pared by 9 bases and J by 4 bases, with 4 bases of the junction left unmatched. Germline CDR1 ENHRY, CDR2 SYGVKD. The CDR3 contains 12 residues. This CDR3 reads CAIQGAGETQYF. The CDR3 DNA follows: TGTGCCATTCAGGGGGCCGGAGAGACCCAGTACTTC.

The chain is built from TRBV7-6 and TRBJ1-1, with D perhaps matching TRBD1 (5 bases). V was shortened by 4 bases and J by 1 base, with 7 bases between the two germline ends. The CDR3 contains 13 residues. Looked up from germline, CDR1 is SGHVS and CDR2 is FNYEAQ. The CDR3 region is CASSSDRNTEAFF. The DNA of the CDR3 is TGTGCCAGCAGCTCCGACAGGAACACTGAAGCTTTCTTT.

This chain joins TRBV4-3 and TRBJ2-3; 7 nucleotides line up with TRBD1. This CDR3 comprises 15 residues. CDR1 and CDR2 (germline): LGHNA, YSLEER. J lost 1 base, V lost 5 bases, and 6 bases had no gene match. CDR3 loop: CASSANGQGTDTQYF. The CDR3 coding sequence is TGCGCCAGCAGCGCTAATGGACAGGGCACAGATACGCAGTATTTT.

The chain carries TRBV5-6 and TRBJ2-1; 7 bases are shared with TRBD1. This CDR3 has 12 residues. With 3 bases clipped from V and 6 bases from J, the junction kept 0 bases outside the gene matches. Germline CDR1 reads SGHDT; CDR2 reads YYEEEE. In DNA form, the CDR3 reads TGTGCCAGCAGCTCAGGGGGCAATGAGCAGTTCTTC. Protein product: CASSSGGNEQFF.

This clone was seen once. This chain links TRBV27 with TRBJ2-1; possibly TRBD1 for D (5 bases). V shed 0 bases and J shed 7 bases, with 7 bases lying between them. The germline gives CDR1 MNHEY, CDR2 SMNVEV (reference sequence). This CDR3 has 13 amino acids. The DNA for the CDR3 is TGTGCCAGCAGTTTATCGCACAGGAATGAGCAGTTCTTC. This translates into CASSLSHRNEQFF.

This chain joins TRBV10-3 and TRBJ2-1; TRBD2 aligns across 9 bases. CDR3 length: 16 residues. Germline V lookup: CDR1 ENHRY, CDR2 SYGVKD. V dropped 10 bases and J dropped 7; count of bases not matched to a gene: 17. CDR3 sequence reads: CATRRTSSGDQNEQFF. The CDR3 DNA follows: TGTGCCACCAGGAGGACGTCTAGCGGGGACCAAAATGAGCAGTTCTTC.